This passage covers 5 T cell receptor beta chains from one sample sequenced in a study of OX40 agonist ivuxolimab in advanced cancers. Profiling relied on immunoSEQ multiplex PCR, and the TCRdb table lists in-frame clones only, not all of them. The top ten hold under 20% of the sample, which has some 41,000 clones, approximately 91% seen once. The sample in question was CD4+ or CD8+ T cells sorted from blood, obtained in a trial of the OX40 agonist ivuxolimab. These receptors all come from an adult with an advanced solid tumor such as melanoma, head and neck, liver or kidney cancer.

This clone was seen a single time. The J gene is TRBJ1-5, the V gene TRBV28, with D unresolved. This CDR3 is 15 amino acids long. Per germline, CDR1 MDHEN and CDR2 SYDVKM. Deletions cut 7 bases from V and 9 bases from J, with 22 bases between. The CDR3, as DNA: TGTGCCAGCACCCGGGTCTCTGAACCCCCTTCGCCCCAGCATTTT. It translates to CASTRVSEPPSPQHF. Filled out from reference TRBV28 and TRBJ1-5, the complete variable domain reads DVKVTQSSRYLVKRTGEKVFLECVQDMDHENMFWYRQDPGLGLRLIYFSYDVKMKEKGDIPEGYSVSREKKERFSLILESASTNQTSMYLCASTRVSEPPSPQHFGDGTRLSIL.

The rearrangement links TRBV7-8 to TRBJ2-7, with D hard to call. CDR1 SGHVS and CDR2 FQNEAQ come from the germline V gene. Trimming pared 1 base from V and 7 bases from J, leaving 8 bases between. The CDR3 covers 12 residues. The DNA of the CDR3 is TGTGCCAGCAGCTTAGGGCTTAATGAGCAGTACTTC. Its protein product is CASSLGLNEQYF.

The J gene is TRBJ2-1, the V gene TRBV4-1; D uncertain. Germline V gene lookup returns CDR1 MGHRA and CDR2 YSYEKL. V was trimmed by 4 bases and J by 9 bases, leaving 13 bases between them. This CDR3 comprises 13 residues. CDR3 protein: CASSLTLLVEQFF. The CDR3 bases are TGCGCCAGCAGCCTGACCCTCCTGGTTGAGCAGTTCTTC.

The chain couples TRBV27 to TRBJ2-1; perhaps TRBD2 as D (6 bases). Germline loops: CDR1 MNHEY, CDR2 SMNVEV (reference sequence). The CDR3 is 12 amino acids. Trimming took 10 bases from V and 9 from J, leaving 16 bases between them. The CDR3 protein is CATPGAFAEQFF. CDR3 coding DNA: TGTGCCACCCCGGGAGCATTCGCTGAGCAGTTCTTC.

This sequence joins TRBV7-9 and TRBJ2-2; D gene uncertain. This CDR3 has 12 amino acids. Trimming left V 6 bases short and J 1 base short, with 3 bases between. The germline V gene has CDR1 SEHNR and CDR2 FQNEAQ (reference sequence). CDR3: CASRGNTGELFF. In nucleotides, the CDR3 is TGTGCCAGCAGGGGGAACACCGGGGAGCTGTTTTTT.